This TCR beta chain originates from a study of cytomegalovirus exposure and HLA in healthy donors. General study results and limits: Researchers catalogued approximately 170 TCR beta chains as cytomegalovirus-associated. Cytomegalovirus status was reportedly diagnosed by the classifier with high sensitivity and specificity. Generally TCR sequences proved uncommon, though certain public TCRs appeared in numerous donors.

An approximately 120-subject validation cohort, separate from the roughly 670-subject first cohort, supplied the donors. Generated by immunoSEQ multiplex PCR, the TCRdb table keeps only in-frame clones and is missing some. The data show a few hundred thousand clones, with around 80% seen just once and more than 12% held by the top ten. Germline V lookup: CDR1 MNHEY, CDR2 SMNVEV (reference sequence). The CDR3 is made up of 17 amino acids. With V trimmed by 0 bases and J by 3 bases, 7 bases remained unmatched. A remark on this clone: Its target is unknown.

Sequenced material: PBMCs. The genes are TRBV27 and TRBJ2-1; 8 nucleotides match TRBD1. This receptor was taken from a woman between 25 and 40 years old in good health and CMV-seropositive. The DNA of the CDR3 is TGTGCCAGCAGTTTATCCTCCGGGGGACAGGTCTACAATGAGCAGTTCTTC. Protein product: CASSLSSGGQVYNEQFF.